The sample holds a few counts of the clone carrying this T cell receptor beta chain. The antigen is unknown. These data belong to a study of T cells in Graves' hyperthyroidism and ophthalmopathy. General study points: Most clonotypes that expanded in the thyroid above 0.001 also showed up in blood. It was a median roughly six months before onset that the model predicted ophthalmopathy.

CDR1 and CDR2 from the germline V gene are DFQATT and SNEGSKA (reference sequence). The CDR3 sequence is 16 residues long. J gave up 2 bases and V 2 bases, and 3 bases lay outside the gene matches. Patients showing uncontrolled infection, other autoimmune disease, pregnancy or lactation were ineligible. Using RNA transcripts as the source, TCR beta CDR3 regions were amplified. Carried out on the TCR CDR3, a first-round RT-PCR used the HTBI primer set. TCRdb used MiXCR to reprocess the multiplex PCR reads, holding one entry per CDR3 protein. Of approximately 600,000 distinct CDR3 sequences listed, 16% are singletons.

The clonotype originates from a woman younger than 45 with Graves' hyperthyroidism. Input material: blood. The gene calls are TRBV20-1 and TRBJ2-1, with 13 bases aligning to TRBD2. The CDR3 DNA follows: TGCAGTGCTAGAACTAGCGGGAGGGCCCCCTACAATGAGCAGTTCTTC. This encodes CSARTSGRAPYNEQFF.